This T cell receptor beta chain was identified in a study of CD8+ T cells in alopecia areata. Across the study: It was oral tofacitinib, at 5 to 10 mg twice daily, that treated patients received. Whole-study results and caveats: Clonality in lesional scalp, especially alopecia totalis/universalis, exceeded that of normal scalp. Although TCR sharing was seen in mice, sharing across patients was less clear, possibly for HLA-related reasons.

The CDR3 loop spans 13 amino acids. In germline, CDR1 is SGHDT, CDR2 YYEEEE. V dropped 5 bases and J dropped 7 bases, with 10 bases sitting between them. cDNA serving as the sequencing template came from extracted, reverse transcribed RNA. The assay was immunoSEQ multiplex PCR, and TCRdb's table has in-frame clones only and misses some. The table includes 170,000 or so clones, around 60% detected once. Samples from alopecia areata patients were lesional scalp punch biopsies and peripheral blood. In regard to this clone: Its antigen is unidentified. Different DNA sequences within this sample yield the same CDR3.

The chain uses TRBV5-6 and TRBJ1-6; D possibly corresponds to TRBD1 (6 bases). The starting material was CD4+ T cells sorted from blood, obtained at week 0. This sequence originates from a human donor with alopecia areata. The CDR3 DNA reads TGTGCCAGCAGGAGAGACAGGAATTCACCCCTCCACTTT. Its protein product is CASRRDRNSPLHF. The complete variable domain, with remaining parts taken from reference TRBV5-6 and TRBJ1-6, reads DAGVTQSPTHLIKTRGQQVTLRCSPKSGHDTVSWYQQALGQGPQFIFQYYEEEERQRGNFPDRFSGHQFPNYSSELNVNALLLGDSALYLCASRRDRNSPLHFGNGTRLTVT.